Below are 19 T cell receptor beta chains sequenced from a single sample in a study of blood T cell repertoires in COVID-19 (dated by TCRdb to the early 2020s). Receptor amplification or capture employed the immunoSEQ multiplex PCR assay. As stored in TCRdb, this immuneACCESS dataset retains in-frame rearrangements with V and J assigned. A fraction of the clones does not appear; measured against another copy, unresolved V genes explain less than half of the discrepancy, and the remainder lacks a known reason. Here the sample has under 150,000 clones; around three quarters occur a single time. Clones ranked in the top ten supply almost 4% of the sample. Sequencing input: peripheral blood. Receptor source: an elderly woman with acute or convalescent COVID-19.

The chain uses TRBV6-6 and TRBJ2-2, with 12 bases identical to TRBD2. The CDR3 is 16 residues long. The trim removed 6 bases at V and 7 bases at J, leaving 9 bases unmatched. Germline assignment: CDR1 MNHNY and CDR2 SVGAGI (reference sequence). The DNA of the CDR3 is TGTGCCAGCAGCTTCCGACTAGCGGGAGTAGGCGGGGAGCTGTTTTTT. It encodes CASSFRLAGVGGELFF.

The CDR3 nucleotides read TGTGCCAGCAGTTCTACGGGAAACTATGGCTACACCTTC. It encodes CASSSTGNYGYTF. The chain combines TRBV6-5 with TRBJ1-2; D remains unclear. Germline values: CDR1 MNHEY, CDR2 SVGAGI. Trimming pared 4 bases from V and 2 bases from J, leaving 8 bases between. The CDR3 runs to 13 residues.

The chain uses TRBV6-5 and TRBJ1-5; 8 bases map to TRBD1. Germline loops: CDR1 MNHEY, CDR2 SVGAGI. Trimming removed 7 bases from V and 1 base from J; junction bases left unmatched: 6. This CDR3 has 15 amino acids. The CDR3 DNA is TGTGCCAGCACCGACCAGGGGGCCAGCAATCAGCCCCAGCATTTT. Translating gives CASTDQGASNQPQHF.

The chain employs TRBV5-6 and TRBJ2-1; 8 bases agree with TRBD2. V shed 4 bases and J 0 bases; nucleotides not matched to a gene: 6. CDR3 length equals 16 residues. Germline CDR1 and CDR2: SGHDT and YYEEEE. The CDR3: CASSGLAGFSYNEQFF. The CDR3 nucleotides read TGTGCCAGCAGCGGGTTAGCGGGATTCTCCTACAATGAGCAGTTCTTC.

CDR3 residues: CASSSLGQSNTEAFF. CDR3 DNA sequence: TGTGCCAGCAGCTCTCTCGGACAGTCGAACACTGAAGCTTTCTTT. The chain couples TRBV7-3 to TRBJ1-1; D perhaps matches TRBD1 (6 bases). The germline V and J ends were trimmed by 4 bases and 1 base, with 13 bases remaining between them. This CDR3 comprises 15 residues. Germline-derived CDR1 and CDR2 are SGHTA and FQGTGA.

This rearrangement joins TRBV7-2 to TRBJ2-2, with 10 positions matching TRBD1. The germline CDR1 and CDR2 sequences are SGHTA and FQGNSA. With 7 bases clipped from V and 1 base from J, the junction kept 3 bases outside the gene matches. This CDR3 has 15 residues. This chain's CDR3 is CASKGTGVNTGELFF. CDR3 coding DNA: TGTGCCAGCAAAGGGACAGGGGTGAACACCGGGGAGCTGTTTTTT.

The chain couples TRBV5-1 to TRBJ2-5; TRBD1 matches 7 bases. Germline CDR1 and CDR2: SGHRS and YFSETQ. This CDR3 is 17 amino acids long. Trimming at V came to 3 bases and at J to 5 bases, leaving 16 bases not matched to a gene. DNA for the CDR3: TGCGCCAGCAGCTCGGACCGGGACAGATTTCTCGGGGAGACCCAGTACTTC. Protein sequence: CASSSDRDRFLGETQYF.

The chain carries TRBV2 and TRBJ2-5; 8 bases align to TRBD2. V shed 5 bases, J shed 5 bases, and the junction held 4 bases outside the gene matches. The CDR3 length is 13 residues. In germline, CDR1 is SNHLY, CDR2 FYNNEI. CDR3 loop: CASSRGGTETQYF. The CDR3 DNA reads as TGTGCCAGCAGTCGGGGGGGGACGGAGACCCAGTACTTC. Full variable domain (remainder filled in from reference TRBV2 and TRBJ2-5): EPEVTQTPSHQVTQMGQEVILRCVPISNHLYFYWYRQILGQKVEFLVSFYNNEISEKSEIFDDQFSVERPDGSNFTLKIRSTKLEDSAMYFCASSRGGTETQYFGPGTRLLVL.

CDR3 region: CSVVGGEETQYF. In DNA, the CDR3 is TGCAGCGTTGTAGGGGGGGAAGAGACCCAGTACTTC. The rearrangement joins TRBV29-1 to TRBJ2-5, with a tentative D call TRBD2 (7 bases). Germline V gene lookup returns CDR1 SQVTM and CDR2 ANQGSEA. The CDR3 has 12 amino acids. The V gene lost 4 bases and the J gene lost 3 bases, with 9 bases spanning the gap.

The rearrangement uses TRBV7-9 and TRBJ2-1; the D gene is possibly TRBD2 (6 bases). V lost 0 bases, J lost 5 bases, and 8 bases lay in between. This CDR3 is 14 amino acids long. The germline V gene has CDR1 SEHNR and CDR2 FQNEAQ (reference sequence). In DNA form, the CDR3 reads TGTGCCAGCAGCTTAGCGGGCGGGGACAATGAGCAGTTCTTC. Residues: CASSLAGGDNEQFF.

V is TRBV4-3 and J is TRBJ2-1; 7 positions agree with TRBD2. V trimming: 1 base; J trimming: 2 bases; junction bases outside the gene matches: 11. This CDR3 is built from 18 residues. Per germline, CDR1 LGHNA and CDR2 YSLEER. The CDR3 nucleotides are TGCGCCAGCAGCCAAGTATGGGGCGGGAGAGGTCCCTACAATGAGCAGTTCTTC. Translated, it gives CASSQVWGGRGPYNEQFF.

The rearrangement uses TRBV3-1 (or the pseudogene TRBV3-2) and TRBJ1-1; tentative D call: TRBD1 (5 bases). CDR1 is LGHDT, CDR2 YNNKEL, per germline (reference sequence). V was clipped by 1 base and J by 14 bases, with 23 bases between them. This CDR3 has 15 residues. The CDR3 protein is CASSQASTTAKSRFF. The CDR3 coding sequence is TGTGCCAGCAGCCAAGCGTCAACGACAGCCAAGTCTAGGTTCTTT.

The chain joins TRBV6-2 or TRBV6-3 to TRBJ2-7; the match to TRBD2 covers 9 bases. Losses at the gene ends were 0 bases for V and 10 bases for J; bases not matched to a gene: 7. The germline gives CDR1 MNHEY, CDR2 SVGEGT. The CDR3 has 14 residues. In DNA, the CDR3 is TGTGCCAGCAGTTACTCCGGCGGGAGGGCCAAACAGTACTTC. It specifies CASSYSGGRAKQYF.

The chain links TRBV16 to TRBJ2-5; D is possibly TRBD2 (5 bases). The V end lost 0 bases, the J end lost 5 bases, and 10 bases lay between the germline ends. The CDR3 consists of 14 residues. From germline, CDR1 is KGHSY and CDR2 FQNENV. CDR3 protein: CASSQSIKRETQYF. For the CDR3, the DNA is TGTGCCAGCAGCCAATCGATCAAGCGGGAGACCCAGTACTTC.

J is TRBJ1-2 and V is TRBV2, with unresolved D. The ends were cut back, 5 bases at V and 5 bases at J, with 12 bases in the middle. CDR1 is SNHLY and CDR2 is FYNNEI in the germline V gene. This CDR3 comprises 13 residues. This chain's CDR3 is CASSRGPEYGYTF. CDR3 nucleotide sequence: TGTGCCAGCAGTCGTGGGCCGGAATATGGCTACACCTTC.

The rearrangement links TRBV19 to TRBJ1-3; possible D gene TRBD1, 6 bases. V dropped 4 bases and J dropped 4 bases, with 11 bases sitting between them. CDR1 is LNHDA, CDR2 SQIVND, per germline (reference sequence). This CDR3 region has 14 residues. The CDR3 region has the DNA TGTGCCAGTAGTAAACAGGGCAGCGGAAACACCATATATTTT. Translation: CASSKQGSGNTIYF. The variable domain in full, completed from reference TRBV19 and TRBJ1-3, reads DGGITQSPKYLFRKEGQNVTLSCEQNLNHDAMYWYRQDPGQGLRLIYYSQIVNDFQKGDIAEGYSVSREKKESFPLTVTSAQKNPTAFYLCASSKQGSGNTIYFGEGSWLTVV.

The J gene is TRBJ2-6, the V gene TRBV5-3, with D hard to call. TRBV5-3 is placed among ORFs of uncertain function. This CDR3 has 13 amino acids. V was shortened by 5 bases and J by 0 bases, with 3 bases between the two germline ends. CDR3 protein: CARRSSGANVLTF. The CDR3 nucleotides are TGTGCCAGAAGGAGCTCTGGGGCCAACGTCCTGACTTTC.

The chain is built from TRBV5-1 and TRBJ2-2; 7 positions match TRBD2. The CDR3 has 17 residues. V lost 4 bases, J lost 3 bases, and 12 bases stayed unmatched. Germline V gene lookup returns CDR1 SGHRS and CDR2 YFSETQ. CDR3 sequence: CASSPILGGYDTGELFF. The DNA of the CDR3 is TGCGCCAGCAGCCCAATATTGGGGGGGTACGACACCGGGGAGCTGTTTTTT.

The V call is TRBV30, the J call TRBJ1-1; 11 nucleotides align to TRBD1. Trimming at V came to 3 bases and at J to 3 bases, leaving 6 bases not matched to a gene. The CDR3 sequence is 15 residues long. Germline CDR1 GTSNPN, CDR2 SVGIG (reference sequence). The CDR3 region has the DNA TGTGCCTGGAGCGATCTGGACAGGGGGCACACTGAAGCTTTCTTT. It specifies CAWSDLDRGHTEAFF. The variable domain in full, with the rest retrieved from reference TRBV30 and TRBJ1-1, is SQTIHQWPATLVQPVGSPLSLECTVEGTSNPNLYWYRQAAGRGLQLLFYSVGIGQISSEVPQNLSASRPQDRQFILSSKKLLLSDSGFYLCAWSDLDRGHTEAFFGQGTRLTVV.